The clone carrying this TCR beta chain has only one observation. Antigen: not known. The data were taken from a study of shared clonotypes between healthy human individuals. Study background: A couple of women and a few men aged 18 to 49 served as donors.

The study drew all its donors from Caucasian adults living in Nashville, Tennessee. Germline V gene lookup returns CDR1 SGDLS and CDR2 YYNGEE. V lost 0 bases and J lost 3; bases outside the gene matches: 5. The CDR3 extends over 15 amino acids. The assay was immunoSEQ multiplex PCR, and TCRdb's table has in-frame clones only and misses some. The sample has over 1.4 million clones, more than 95% seen once; the top ten hold more than 0.9%. Study-level results: Rarefaction demonstrated incomplete sorted-subset sequencing despite large depth.

Sequencing was performed on naive CD4+ T cells sorted from blood. The sample's subset: CD45RA+ positively selected. V is TRBV9 and J is TRBJ2-7; TRBD2 agrees at 8 bases. The receptor was derived from a man between 25 and 39 years old in good health. The DNA of the CDR3 is TGTGCCAGCAGCGTAGGGTCCGGGAGGGTCTACGAGCAGTACTTC. As protein: CASSVGSGRVYEQYF.